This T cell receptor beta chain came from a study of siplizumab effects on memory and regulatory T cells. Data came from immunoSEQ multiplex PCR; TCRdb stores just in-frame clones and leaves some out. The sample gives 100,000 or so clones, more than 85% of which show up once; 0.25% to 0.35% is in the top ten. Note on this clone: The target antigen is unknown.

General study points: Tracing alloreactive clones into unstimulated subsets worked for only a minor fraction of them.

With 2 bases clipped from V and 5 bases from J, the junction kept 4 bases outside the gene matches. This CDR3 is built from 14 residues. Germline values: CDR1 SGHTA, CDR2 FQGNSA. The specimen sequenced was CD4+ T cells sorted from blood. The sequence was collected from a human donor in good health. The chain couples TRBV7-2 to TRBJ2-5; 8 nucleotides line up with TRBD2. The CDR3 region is CASSLSGRGETQYF. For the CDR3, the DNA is TGTGCCAGCAGCTTAAGCGGGAGAGGGGAGACCCAGTACTTC.